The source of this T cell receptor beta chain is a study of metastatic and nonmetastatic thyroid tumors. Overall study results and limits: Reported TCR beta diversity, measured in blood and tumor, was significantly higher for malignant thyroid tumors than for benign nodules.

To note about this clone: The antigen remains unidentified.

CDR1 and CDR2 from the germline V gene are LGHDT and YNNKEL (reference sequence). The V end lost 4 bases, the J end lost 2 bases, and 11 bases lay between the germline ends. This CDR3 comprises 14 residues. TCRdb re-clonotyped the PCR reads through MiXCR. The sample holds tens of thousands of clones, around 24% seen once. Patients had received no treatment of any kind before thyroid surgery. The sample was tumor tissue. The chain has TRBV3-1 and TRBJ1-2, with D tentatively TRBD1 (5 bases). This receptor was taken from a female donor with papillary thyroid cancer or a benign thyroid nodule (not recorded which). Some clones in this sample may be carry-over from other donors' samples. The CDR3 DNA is TGTGCCAGCAGCCCAGGGCAGGCGAACTATGGCTACACCTTC. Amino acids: CASSPGQANYGYTF.